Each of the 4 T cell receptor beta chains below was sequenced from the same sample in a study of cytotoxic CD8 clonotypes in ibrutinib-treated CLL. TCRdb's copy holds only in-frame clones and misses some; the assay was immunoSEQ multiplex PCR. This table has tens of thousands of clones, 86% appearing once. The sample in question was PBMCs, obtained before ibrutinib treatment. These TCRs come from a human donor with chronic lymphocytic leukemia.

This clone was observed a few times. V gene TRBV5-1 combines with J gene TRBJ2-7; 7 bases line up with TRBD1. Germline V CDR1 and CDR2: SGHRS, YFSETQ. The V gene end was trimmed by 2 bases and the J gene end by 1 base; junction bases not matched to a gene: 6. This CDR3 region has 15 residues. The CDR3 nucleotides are TGCGCCAGCAGCTTAGACCCGGGACAGTCCTACGAGCAGTACTTC. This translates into CASSLDPGQSYEQYF.

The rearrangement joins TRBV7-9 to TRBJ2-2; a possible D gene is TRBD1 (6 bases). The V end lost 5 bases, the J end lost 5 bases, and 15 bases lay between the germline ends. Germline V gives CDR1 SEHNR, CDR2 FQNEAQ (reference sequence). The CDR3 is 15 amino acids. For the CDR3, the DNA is TGTGCCAGCAGCCGGGGACACGATCGAACCGGGGAGCTGTTTTTT. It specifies CASSRGHDRTGELFF.

CDR3 coding DNA: TGTGCCAGCAGTATCGGACAGGGATCCTACGAGCAGTACTTC. Residues: CASSIGQGSYEQYF. The J gene is TRBJ2-7, the V gene TRBV6-1; 8 nucleotides agree with TRBD1. This CDR3 spans 14 amino acids. The ends lost 5 bases at V and 1 base at J; junction bases unmatched: 4. Germline V gives CDR1 MNHNS, CDR2 SASEGT.

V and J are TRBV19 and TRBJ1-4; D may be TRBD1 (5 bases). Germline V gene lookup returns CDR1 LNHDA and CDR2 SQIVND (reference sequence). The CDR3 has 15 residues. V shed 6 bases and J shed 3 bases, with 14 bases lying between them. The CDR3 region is CASRGLSRANEKLFF. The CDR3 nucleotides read TGTGCCAGTAGGGGGCTTTCACGGGCTAATGAAAAACTGTTTTTT.